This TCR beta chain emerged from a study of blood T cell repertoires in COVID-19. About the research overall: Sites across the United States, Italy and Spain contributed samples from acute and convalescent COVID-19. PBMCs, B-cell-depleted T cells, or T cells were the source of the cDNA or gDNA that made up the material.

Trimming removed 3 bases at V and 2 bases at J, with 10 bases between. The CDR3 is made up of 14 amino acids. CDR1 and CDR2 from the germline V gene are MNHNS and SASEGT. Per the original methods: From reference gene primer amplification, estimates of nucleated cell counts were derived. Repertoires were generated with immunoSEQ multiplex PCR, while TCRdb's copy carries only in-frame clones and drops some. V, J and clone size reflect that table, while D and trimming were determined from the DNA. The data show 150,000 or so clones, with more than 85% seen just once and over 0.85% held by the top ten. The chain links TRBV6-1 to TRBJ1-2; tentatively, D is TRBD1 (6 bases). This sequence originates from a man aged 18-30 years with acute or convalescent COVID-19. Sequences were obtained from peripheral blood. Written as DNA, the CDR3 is TGTGCCAGCAGTGACAGGACAGCAAACTATGGCTACACCTTC. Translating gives CASSDRTANYGYTF.